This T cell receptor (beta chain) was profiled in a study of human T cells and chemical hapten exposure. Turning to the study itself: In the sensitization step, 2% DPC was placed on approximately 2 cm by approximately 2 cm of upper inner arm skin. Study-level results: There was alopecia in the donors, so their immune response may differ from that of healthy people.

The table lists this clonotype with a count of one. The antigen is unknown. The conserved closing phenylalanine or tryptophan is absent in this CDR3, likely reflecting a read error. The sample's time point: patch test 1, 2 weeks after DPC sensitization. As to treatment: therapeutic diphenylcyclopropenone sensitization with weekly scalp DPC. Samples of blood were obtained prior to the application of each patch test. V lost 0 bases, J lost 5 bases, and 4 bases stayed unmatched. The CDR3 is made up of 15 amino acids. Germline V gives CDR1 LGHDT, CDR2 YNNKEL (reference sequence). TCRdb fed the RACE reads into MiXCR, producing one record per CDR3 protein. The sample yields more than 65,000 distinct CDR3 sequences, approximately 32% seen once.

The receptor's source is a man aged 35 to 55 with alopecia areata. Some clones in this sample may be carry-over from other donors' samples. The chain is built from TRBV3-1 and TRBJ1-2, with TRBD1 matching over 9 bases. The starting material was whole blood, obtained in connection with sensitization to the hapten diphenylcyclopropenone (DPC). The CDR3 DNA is TGTGCCAGCAGCCAAGATTGGGGACAGGGTTATGGCTACACCTTG. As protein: CASSQDWGQGYGYTL.